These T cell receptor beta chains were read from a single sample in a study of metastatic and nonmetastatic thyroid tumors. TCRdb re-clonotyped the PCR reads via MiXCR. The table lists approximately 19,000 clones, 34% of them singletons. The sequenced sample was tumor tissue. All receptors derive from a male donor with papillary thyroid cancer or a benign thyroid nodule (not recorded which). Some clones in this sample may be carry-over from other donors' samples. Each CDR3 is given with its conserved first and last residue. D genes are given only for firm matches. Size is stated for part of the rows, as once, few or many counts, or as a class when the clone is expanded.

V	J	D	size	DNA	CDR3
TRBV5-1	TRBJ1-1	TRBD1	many	TGCGCCAGCAGCTTGTCCCCGACAGGGGCGAACACTGAAGCTTTCTTT	CASSLSPTGANTEAFF
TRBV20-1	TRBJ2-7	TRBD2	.	TGCAGTGCTGGGTCCCAGCGGGGTCCCTACGAGCAGTACTTC	CSAGSQRGPYEQYF
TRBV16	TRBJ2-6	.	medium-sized	TGTGCCAGCAGCCAAGGCTCTGGGGCCAACGTCCTGACTTTC	CASSQGSGANVLTF
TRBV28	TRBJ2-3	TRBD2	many	TGTGCCAGCAGCGGGGGGAACACAGATACGCAGTATTTT	CASSGGNTDTQYF
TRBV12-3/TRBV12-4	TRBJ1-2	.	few	TGTGCCAGCAGTTTAGGGCGCGGGGGTATCTATGGCTACACCTTC	CASSLGRGGIYGYTF
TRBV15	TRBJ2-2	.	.	TGTGCCACCAGCAGAGAACGGGGGGCGTACACCGGGGAGCTGTTTTTT	CATSRERGAYTGELFF
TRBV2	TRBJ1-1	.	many	TGTGCCAGCAGAGACCCAAGAGTGGACACTGAAGCTTTCTTT	CASRDPRVDTEAFF
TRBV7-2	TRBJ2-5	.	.	TGTGCCAGCAGCTTGAGAGGACAGGCCCGGGGGGAGACCCAGTACTTC	CASSLRGQARGETQYF
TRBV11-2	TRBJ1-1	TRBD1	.	TGTGCCAGCAGCGGACAGGGGCGCACTGAAGCTTTCTTT	CASSGQGRTEAFF
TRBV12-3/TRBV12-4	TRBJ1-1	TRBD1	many	TGTGCCAGCAGGGGACAGACGACGACGTACACTGAAGCTTTCTTT	CASRGQTTTYTEAFF
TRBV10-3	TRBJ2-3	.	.	TGTGCCATCAGTGGTTTGTCGGCGGCCAGCACAGATACGCAGTATTTT	CAISGLSAASTDTQYF
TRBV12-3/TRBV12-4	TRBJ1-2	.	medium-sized	TGTGCCAGCAGCCAGAGGAGGGACGGCTACACCTTC	CASSQRRDGYTF
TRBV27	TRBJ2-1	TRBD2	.	TGTGCCAGCAGTCCCTCCTGGACTAGCGGCGCGGGTGAGCAGTTCTTC	CASSPSWTSGAGEQFF
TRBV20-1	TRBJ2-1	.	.	TGCAGTGCTAGCGACTATGAGCAGTTCTTC	CSASDYEQFF
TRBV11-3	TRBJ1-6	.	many	TGTGCCAGCAGCTTAACCTCGTATGGCTCACCCCTCCACTTT	CASSLTSYGSPLHF
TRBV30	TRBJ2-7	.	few	TGTGCCTGGATACAGGGAGGTGAGCAGTACTTC	CAWIQGGEQYF
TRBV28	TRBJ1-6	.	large	TGTGCCAGCAGTTTAGATCCGGACACCCGGAATTCACCCCTCCACTTT	CASSLDPDTRNSPLHF
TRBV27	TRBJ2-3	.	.	TGTGCCAGCAGTCACCACACAGATACGCAGTATTTT	CASSHHTDTQYF
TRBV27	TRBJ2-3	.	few	TGTGCCAGCAGTTTATCGGTGGATCTAACTCAGTATTTT	CASSLSVDLTQYF
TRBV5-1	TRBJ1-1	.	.	TGCGCCAGCAGCATTTTTCATCGGGGGAACACTGCAGCTTTCTTT	CASSIFHRGNTAAFF
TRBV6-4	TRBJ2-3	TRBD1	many	TGTGCCAGCAGCACAGGGGACACAGATACGCAGTATTTT	CASSTGDTDTQYF
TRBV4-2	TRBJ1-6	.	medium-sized	TGTGCCAGCAGCCAAGACGGGAGTTCACCCCTCCACTTT	CASSQDGSSPLHF
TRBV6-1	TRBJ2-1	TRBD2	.	TGTGCCACCGGTTCATTAGCGGGAGGCTTTAGCTATGAGCAGTTCTTC	CATGSLAGGFSYEQFF
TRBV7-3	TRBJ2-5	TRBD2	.	TGTGCCAGCAGCCCGCAGGGAGGGGAGACCCAGTACTTC	CASSPQGGETQYF
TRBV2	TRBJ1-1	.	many	TGTGCCAGCAGTCAGGGTGAGGGGACTGAAGCTTTCTTT	CASSQGEGTEAFF
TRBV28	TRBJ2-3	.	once	TGTGCCAGCAGTTTGTCAATCACAGATACGCACTATTTT	CASSLSITDTHYF
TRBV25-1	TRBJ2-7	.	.	TGTGCCAGCAGTGGGTCAGGGGGGGTCTACGAGCAGTACTTC	CASSGSGGVYEQYF
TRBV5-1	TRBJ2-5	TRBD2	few	TGCGCCAGCAGCCTTAGCGGGAGGGGCGAGACCCAGTACTTC	CASSLSGRGETQYF
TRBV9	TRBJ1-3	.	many	TGTGCCAGCAGCGCGGCCGGGTCCTCTGGAAACACCATATATTTT	CASSAAGSSGNTIYF
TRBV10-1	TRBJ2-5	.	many	TGCGCCAGCAGTGAAGGGACGGGGGCGACCCAGTACTTC	CASSEGTGATQYF
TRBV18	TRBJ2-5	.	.	TGTGCCAGCTCACCACGTGGACAGGGGAGTAGCGGGGCGGCCGCCACCCAGTACTTC	CASSPRGQGSSGAAATQYF
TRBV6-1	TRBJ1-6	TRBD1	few	TGTGCCAGCAGTGCACGGACAGGGAGCGATTCACCCCTCCACTTT	CASSARTGSDSPLHF
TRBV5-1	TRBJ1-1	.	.	TGCGCCAGCAGAGGGACTGCGAACACTGAAGCTTTCTTT	CASRGTANTEAFF
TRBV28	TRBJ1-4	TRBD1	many	TGTGCCAGCAGAATGGACAGGAAGAGGGTCACTAATGAAAAACTGTTTTTT	CASRMDRKRVTNEKLFF
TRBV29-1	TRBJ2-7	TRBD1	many	TGCAGCGTTACAGGGGACAACGAGCAGTACTTC	CSVTGDNEQYF
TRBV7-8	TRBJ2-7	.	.	TGTGCCAGCAGCTTAATGACCTCTTCCCACGAGCAGAACTTC	CASSLMTSSHEQNF
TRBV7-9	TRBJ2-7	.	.	TGTGCCAGCAGCTTAGGGGACCTACGGCAGTACTTC	CASSLGDLRQYF
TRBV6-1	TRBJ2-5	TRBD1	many	TGTGCCAGCAGAGGGAGGGACAGGGGCCAAGAGACCCAGTACTTC	CASRGRDRGQETQYF
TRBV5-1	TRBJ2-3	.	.	TGCGCCAGCAGCATCAGAGACACAGATACGGAGTATTTT	CASSIRDTDTEYF
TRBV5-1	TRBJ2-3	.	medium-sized	TGCGCCAGCAGCTTGGGGCACACTAGCACAGATACGCAGTATTTT	CASSLGHTSTDTQYF
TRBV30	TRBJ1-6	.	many	TGTGCCTGGAGTGGGACAGCTAATTCACCCCTCCACTTT	CAWSGTANSPLHF
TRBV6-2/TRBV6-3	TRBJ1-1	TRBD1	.	TGTGCCAGCAGCCCTGTAGGGGGCAGGAACACTGAAGCTTTCTTT	CASSPVGGRNTEAFF
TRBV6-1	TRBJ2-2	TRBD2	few	TGTGCCAGCAGTGTTATGTCCGGGGGGACGCCCGGGGAGCTGTTTTTT	CASSVMSGGTPGELFF
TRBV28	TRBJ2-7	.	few	TGTGCCAGCAGTTCCACCGGGACTCGGGAGCAGTACTTC	CASSSTGTREQYF
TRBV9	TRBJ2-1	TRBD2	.	TGTGCCAGCAGCTCAGTAGGGAGCGGGAGGCTCGTTGAGCAGTTCTTC	CASSSVGSGRLVEQFF
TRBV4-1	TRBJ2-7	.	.	TGCGCCAGCAGCCAAGTCTCTGGGCTAGGGACCTACGAGCAGTACTTC	CASSQVSGLGTYEQYF
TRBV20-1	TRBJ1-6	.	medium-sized	TGCAGTGCTAGGGGGAGGACAGCCTATAATTCACCCCTCCACTTT	CSARGRTAYNSPLHF
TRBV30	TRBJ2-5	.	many	TGTGCCTGGAGTGGTTCTAGAGAGACCCAGTACTTC	CAWSGSRETQYF
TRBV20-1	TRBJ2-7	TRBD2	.	TGCAGTGCTAGTGAAACTAGCGGGAGGGCCCACGAGCAGTACTTC	CSASETSGRAHEQYF
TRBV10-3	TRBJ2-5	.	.	TGTGCCATCGGTAGACCTCAAGAGACCCAGTACTTC	CAIGRPQETQYF
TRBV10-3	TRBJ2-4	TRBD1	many	TGTGCCATCAGTGTTGGGGACAGGGGTAAAAACATTCAGTACTTC	CAISVGDRGKNIQYF
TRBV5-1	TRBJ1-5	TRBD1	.	TGCGCCAGCAGCTCCGGACAGGGCCGCAATCAGCCCCAGCATTTT	CASSSGQGRNQPQHF
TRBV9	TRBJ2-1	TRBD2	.	TGTGCCAGCAGCTCCCGGACTAGCGAGGTGGGCAATGAGCAGTTCTTC	CASSSRTSEVGNEQFF
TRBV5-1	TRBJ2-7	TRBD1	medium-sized	TGCGCCAGCAGCTCCGCGGGACAGGGGTACGAGCAGTACTTC	CASSSAGQGYEQYF
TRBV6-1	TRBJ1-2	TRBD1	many	TGTGCCAGCAGTCGGGACAGAGCTAACTATGGCTACACCTTC	CASSRDRANYGYTF
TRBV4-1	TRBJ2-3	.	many	TGCGCCAGCAGCCGAGACAAATTGGATACGCAGTATTTT	CASSRDKLDTQYF
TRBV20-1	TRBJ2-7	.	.	TGCTGTGCTAGACTCGGATGGAGCGGCCAGCAGTACTTC	CCARLGWSGQQYF
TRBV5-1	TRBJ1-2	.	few	TGCGCCAGCAGCTCCGCACAGGGAGTCTATGGCTACACCTTC	CASSSAQGVYGYTF
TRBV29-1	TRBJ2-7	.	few	TGCAGCGTCGTAGACCGGGACGGGTCCTACGAGCAGTACTTC	CSVVDRDGSYEQYF
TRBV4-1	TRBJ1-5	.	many	TGCGCCAGCAGCCAAGATGAGGGGTCAGGTGGTCAGCCCCAGCATTTT	CASSQDEGSGGQPQHF